The rows below give T cell receptor beta chains drawn from one sample of a study of vaccination and CD4 T cells after COVID-19. Antigens of these TCRs are unknown. TCRdb re-derived calls from the PCR reads in MiXCR, one entry per CDR3 protein. The sample has thousands of distinct CDR3 sequences; roughly three fifths are singletons. Input material: CD4+ T cells from blood, cultured in vitro. The origin of the receptors is a human donor who had recovered from COVID-19. CDR3s include the opening cysteine and the closing phenylalanine or tryptophan. Each record gives: clone size, J gene, V gene, D gene, CDR3 protein, CDR3 DNA. The D gene is left open where the match is weak. Some rows have no size entry. The others give once, few or many, or a class for an expanded clone.

once TRBJ2-7 TRBV11-2 . CASSSTGGGSYEQYF TGTGCCAGCAGCTCTACAGGGGGGGGCTCCTACGAGCAGTACTTC
few TRBJ2-3 TRBV2 . CASSQLASSNTQYF TGTGCCAGCAGTCAATTGGCGAGTTCAAATACGCAGTATTTT
. TRBJ2-1 TRBV6-1 . CASSEEGIQDYNEQFF TGTGCCAGCAGTGAAGAGGGGATTCAGGACTACAATGAGCAGTTCTTC
. TRBJ2-7 TRBV7-9 . CASSLSGVYEQYF TGTGCCAGCAGCTTATCGGGGGTCTACGAGCAGTACTTC
. TRBJ2-5 TRBV20-1 . CSARGGGQTQETQYF TGCAGTGCTAGAGGGGGTGGGCAGACCCAAGAGACCCAGTACTTC
. TRBJ2-6 TRBV12-3/TRBV12-4 TRBD1 CASSVNRGSGANVLTF TGTGCCAGCAGTGTAAACAGGGGGTCTGGGGCCAACGTCCTGACTTTC
once TRBJ2-7 TRBV18 . CASSPSSGVGYEQYF TGTGCCAGCTCACCAAGTTCGGGGGTGGGCTACGAGCAGTACTTC
. TRBJ2-3 TRBV20-1 . CSALLSTDTQYF TGCAGTGCTCTTTTGAGCACAGATACGCAGTATTTT
. TRBJ2-5 TRBV20-1 . CSAYRRGNQETQYF TGCAGTGCTTACAGACGGGGAAACCAAGAGACCCAGTACTTC
. TRBJ2-1 TRBV19 . CASSNLRGAGDGHEQFF TGTGCCAGTAGTAACTTACGGGGGGCGGGAGACGGCCATGAGCAGTTCTTC
. TRBJ2-3 TRBV6-4 TRBD2 CASSASGTDTQYF TGTGCCAGCAGTGCTAGCGGGACAGATACGCAGTATTTT
. TRBJ2-5 TRBV24-1 . CATSVEATETQYF TGTGCCACCAGTGTGGAGGCTACGGAGACCCAGTACTTC
. TRBJ1-5 TRBV6-1 . CASTSHGGGNQPQHF TGTGCCAGCACTTCACACGGAGGAGGTAATCAGCCCCAGCATTTT
. TRBJ2-3 TRBV2 . CASKGTDTQYF TGTGCCAGCAAGGGCACAGATACGCAGTATTTT
. TRBJ2-4 TRBV7-8 . CASSPRRAGVGKNIQYF TGTGCCAGCAGCCCCCGCCGGGCGGGCGTTGGCAAAAACATTCAGTACTTC
. TRBJ1-1 TRBV7-2 . CASSSVGMNTEAFF TGTGCCAGCAGCTCCGTAGGCATGAACACTGAAGCTTTCTTT
. TRBJ1-6 TRBV19 . CASRGGRNNSPLHF TGTGCCAGTAGAGGGGGAAGGAACAATTCACCCCTCCACTTT
. TRBJ2-3 TRBV4-2 TRBD2 CASSQDPPASGSTDTQYF TGTGCCAGCAGCCAAGATCCCCCGGCTAGCGGTAGCACAGATACGCAGTATTTT
. TRBJ2-7 TRBV12-3/TRBV12-4 TRBD2 CASRLAGYEQYF TGTGCCAGCAGACTAGCGGGCTACGAGCAGTACTTC
. TRBJ1-6 TRBV28 . CASSLFGPDSPLHF TGTGCCAGCAGTTTATTCGGACCGGATTCACCCCTCCACTTT
few TRBJ1-1 TRBV20-1 . CSAREDPTEAFF TGCAGTGCTAGAGAAGACCCCACTGAAGCTTTCTTT